A single sample is the source of the 24 T cell receptor beta chains below, sequenced in a study of T cells in localized non-small cell lung cancer. Sequencing used immunoSEQ multiplex PCR; TCRdb keeps in-frame clones, though not all of them. The sample includes under 40,000 clones, 82% seen only once; the top ten take around 15%. The material was peripheral blood, obtained before any cancer treatment. Receptor source: a male donor aged 60 or over with stage III squamous cell lung carcinoma.

J is TRBJ2-1 and V is TRBV5-5; 8 nucleotides align to TRBD2. Germline V CDR1 and CDR2: SGHKS, YYEKEE (reference sequence). The CDR3 consists of 16 residues. The trim removed 4 bases at V and 4 bases at J, leaving 10 bases unmatched. CDR3 sequence: CASSLRGLASYNEQFF. CDR3 nucleotides: TGTGCCAGCAGCCTCCGAGGACTAGCTTCATACAATGAGCAGTTCTTC.

The rearrangement uses TRBV29-1 and TRBJ2-2; D is ambiguous. Trimming took 7 bases from V and 1 from J, leaving 7 bases between them. CDR1 and CDR2 (germline): SQVTM, ANQGSEA. This CDR3 region has 12 residues. CDR3 loop: CSAERNTGELFF. CDR3 bases: TGCAGCGCCGAACGGAACACCGGGGAGCTGTTTTTT.

The rearrangement joins TRBV29-1 to TRBJ2-2; tentatively, D is TRBD2 (5 bases). From germline, CDR1 is SQVTM and CDR2 ANQGSEA. This CDR3 spans 15 amino acids. Between the trimmed V and J ends, which lost 5 bases and 1 base, there was a span of 14 bases. CDR3 region: CSVKLISVNTGELFF. The CDR3 coding sequence is TGCAGCGTTAAGTTGATTAGCGTGAACACCGGGGAGCTGTTTTTT.

J is TRBJ1-5 and V is TRBV19; D might be TRBD1 (5 bases). The CDR3 totals 15 residues. The V and J ends lost 4 bases and 8 bases respectively, with 18 bases between them. Germline values: CDR1 LNHDA, CDR2 SQIVND (reference sequence). CDR3 sequence (DNA): TGTGCCAGTAGTACAGGGAATGACAAAGGGGAGCCCCAGCATTTT. It yields the protein CASSTGNDKGEPQHF.

This clone was seen just once. J is TRBJ2-1 and V is TRBV15, with 7 bases that match TRBD1. Germline CDR1 is LNHNV and CDR2 is YYDKDF (reference sequence). CDR3 size: 15 residues. The V segment lost 2 bases and the J segment 6 bases; nucleotides outside the gene matches: 7. The CDR3 nucleotides are TGTGCCACCAGCAGATCCGGGACAGATTTCAATGAGCAGTTCTTC. It codes for CATSRSGTDFNEQFF.

The rearrangement links TRBV5-5 to TRBJ2-6; possibly TRBD2 for D (5 bases). This CDR3 is built from 16 residues. Trimming took 0 bases from V and 0 from J, leaving 7 bases between them. Germline V gives CDR1 SGHKS, CDR2 YYEKEE (reference sequence). The chain's CDR3 is CASSLVAGSGANVLTF. CDR3 bases: TGTGCCAGCAGCTTGGTTGCGGGCTCTGGGGCCAACGTCCTGACTTTC. Complete variable domain (other parts from reference TRBV5-5 and TRBJ2-6): DAGVTQSPTHLIKTRGQQVTLRCSPISGHKSVSWYQQVLGQGPQFIFQYYEKEERGRGNFPDRFSARQFPNYSSELNVNALLLGDSALYLCASSLVAGSGANVLTFGAGSRLTVL.

The table lists this clone with a count of one. This sequence joins TRBV18 and TRBJ1-3; D call uncertain. The CDR3 covers 15 residues. The germline V gene has CDR1 KGHSH and CDR2 LQKENI. Trimming cost V 0 bases and J 0 bases, with 6 bases left between them. DNA for the CDR3: TGTGCCAGCTCACCACCACAGCCCTCTGGAAACACCATATATTTT. Translation: CASSPPQPSGNTIYF.

The gene calls are TRBV7-9 and TRBJ1-2, with 10 bases fitting TRBD1. The CDR3 length is 17 residues. Germline V CDR1 and CDR2: SEHNR, FQNEAQ (reference sequence). J was trimmed by 8 bases and V by 4 bases; bases with no gene match: 16. The CDR3 sequence is CASSSLPGQGSLGGYTF. DNA for the CDR3: TGTGCCAGCAGCTCCCTCCCGGGACAGGGGTCTCTAGGCGGCTACACCTTC.

This chain connects TRBV19 to TRBJ1-1; D uncertain. The V gene's germline CDR1 is LNHDA and CDR2 SQIVND (reference sequence). V was shortened by 4 bases and J by 4 bases, with 16 bases between the two germline ends. This CDR3 has 15 amino acids. The CDR3 spells CASSTTGRGSTEAFF. The CDR3 bases are TGTGCCAGTAGTACCACCGGGAGAGGGAGCACTGAAGCTTTCTTT.

The V and J genes are TRBV14 and TRBJ2-2; D is unclear. The germline CDR1 and CDR2 sequences are SGHDN and FVKESK. The CDR3 runs 11 residues. V lost 5 bases and J lost 7, with 5 bases in between. CDR3 nucleotides: TGTGCCAGCAGCAGGTTCGGGGAGCTGTTTTTT. Translation gives CASSRFGELFF.

The chain links TRBV18 to TRBJ1-3; 9 bases align to TRBD1. Germline assignment: CDR1 KGHSH and CDR2 LQKENI. The ends lost 2 bases at V and 4 bases at J; junction bases unmatched: 6. The CDR3 totals 16 residues. The CDR3 reads CASSPYGTGTGNTIYF. CDR3 DNA: TGTGCCAGCTCACCATACGGGACAGGGACGGGAAACACCATATATTTT.

The CDR3 loop is CASSEDGFNEQFF. CDR3 nucleotide sequence: TGTGCCAGCAGCGAAGACGGATTCAATGAGCAGTTCTTC. This sequence joins TRBV9 and TRBJ2-1; D is unresolved. The CDR3 spans 13 residues. Germline V gives CDR1 SGDLS, CDR2 YYNGEE. The V end was cut by 3 bases, the J end by 6 bases, with 10 bases between.

CDR3 sequence (DNA): TGCGCCAGCAGCTTGGCTGGCACGGGGAACACTGAAGCTTTCTTT. Amino acid sequence: CASSLAGTGNTEAFF. This chain links TRBV5-1 with TRBJ1-1; the D is unclear. The CDR3 covers 15 residues. V lost 0 bases to trimming and J lost 1 base, with 10 bases between them. The V gene's germline CDR1 is SGHRS and CDR2 YFSETQ.

Details on this clone: With a much larger clone just one base away, this may be a read error. This chain connects TRBV2 to TRBJ2-1, with D hard to call. The CDR3 has 12 amino acids. CDR1 and CDR2 from the germline V gene are SNHLY and FYNNEI. CDR3 sequence reads: CASSDWNNDQFF. CDR3 DNA: TGTGCCAGCAGCGACTGGAACAATGATCAGTTCTTC.

The J gene is TRBJ2-6, the V gene TRBV19, with D possibly matching TRBD1 (5 bases). Deletions cut 6 bases from V and 1 base from J, with 10 bases between. This CDR3 region has 15 residues. Germline V gene lookup returns CDR1 LNHDA and CDR2 SQIVND (reference sequence). This chain's CDR3 is CASRTQESGANVLTF. The CDR3 nucleotides read TGTGCCAGTAGGACACAGGAGTCTGGGGCCAACGTCCTGACTTTC.

The CDR3 DNA is TGCGCCAGCAGCAGAGCGGGAGGGAGCAACAATGAGCAGTTCTTC. This translates into CASSRAGGSNNEQFF. The chain joins TRBV5-1 to TRBJ2-1; 10 bases map to TRBD2. Losses at the gene ends were 4 bases for V and 5 bases for J; bases not matched to a gene: 6. Germline V gives CDR1 SGHRS, CDR2 YFSETQ. The CDR3 runs 15 residues.

The genes are TRBV6-5 and TRBJ2-7; D ambiguous. Per the germline V gene, CDR1 is MNHEY and CDR2 is SVGAGI. This CDR3 is built from 11 residues. V lost 2 bases, J lost 9 bases, and 8 bases lay in between. CDR3 nucleotides: TGTGCCAGCAGTTACGGCCCGGCGCAGTACTTC. It codes for CASSYGPAQYF.

This chain links TRBV6-6 with TRBJ1-2; the D gene is possibly TRBD1 (6 bases). The CDR3 has 13 amino acids. Germline V gene sequence: CDR1 MNHNY, CDR2 SVGAGI (reference sequence). Trimming removed 5 bases at V and 1 base at J, with 8 bases between. The CDR3 DNA follows: TGTGCCAGCAGTCGGACAGTTAACTATGGCTACACCTTC. Its translation: CASSRTVNYGYTF.

This clone occurred once. The genes are TRBV30 and TRBJ2-3, with no clear D. The CDR3 covers 12 residues. Germline CDR1 is GTSNPN and CDR2 is SVGIG (reference sequence). The V end lost 6 bases, the J end lost 3 bases, and 10 bases lay between the germline ends. The CDR3 here is CACRSLTDTQYF. The CDR3 DNA reads TGTGCCTGCCGATCACTGACAGATACGCAGTATTTT.

V usage is TRBV19 and J usage is TRBJ1-5; D not certain. Germline CDR1 reads LNHDA; CDR2 reads SQIVND (reference sequence). The CDR3 contains 16 residues. V shed 2 bases and J shed 2 bases, with 13 bases lying between them. The chain's CDR3 is CASSILLERGNQPQHF. CDR3 coding DNA: TGTGCCAGTAGTATACTCCTCGAACGTGGCAATCAGCCCCAGCATTTT.

The chain has TRBV29-1 and TRBJ1-1; 9 bases are shared with TRBD1. Germline V gene sequence: CDR1 SQVTM, CDR2 ANQGSEA. This CDR3 is 13 amino acids long. Losses at the gene ends were 7 bases for V and 3 bases for J; bases not matched to a gene: 6. DNA for the CDR3: TGCAGCGGTCGACAGGGGGAATACACTGAAGCTTTCTTT. Its translation: CSGRQGEYTEAFF.

Comments on this clone: The same CDR3 also results from other DNA sequences found in this sample. This rearrangement joins TRBV7-9 to TRBJ1-5; tentative D call: TRBD1 (6 bases). CDR1 is SEHNR and CDR2 is FQNEAQ in the germline V gene (reference sequence). Trimming left V 4 bases short and J 4 bases short, with 8 bases between. The CDR3 extends over 13 amino acids. This CDR3 reads CASSSQGNQPQHF. The CDR3 bases are TGTGCCAGCAGCTCACAGGGAAATCAGCCCCAGCATTTT. Using reference TRBV7-9 and TRBJ1-5 for the parts outside the CDR3, the full variable domain is DTGVSQNPRHKITKRGQNVTFRCDPISEHNRLYWYRQTLGQGPEFLTYFQNEAQLEKSRLLSDRFSAERPKGSFSTLEIQRTEQGDSAMYLCASSSQGNQPQHFGDGTRLSIL.

The chain has TRBV6-1 and TRBJ2-7, with TRBD1 matching over 10 bases. The trim removed 5 bases at V and 8 bases at J, leaving 3 bases unmatched. This CDR3 has 12 residues. Germline V gives CDR1 MNHNS, CDR2 SASEGT. The CDR3 DNA is TGTGCCAGCAGTCGGACAGGGGGTAAGCAGTACTTC. It codes for CASSRTGGKQYF.

This rearrangement joins TRBV19 to TRBJ1-2; the match to TRBD1 covers 12 bases. The germline gives CDR1 LNHDA, CDR2 SQIVND (reference sequence). The CDR3 contains 17 residues. V dropped 1 base and J dropped 4; count of bases not matched to a gene: 7. The CDR3 DNA is TGTGCCAGTAGTATAGTATCGGGACAGGGGGCCGGCTATGGCTACACCTTC. Translating gives CASSIVSGQGAGYGYTF.